The entry below describes one T cell receptor (beta chain). Germline loops: CDR1 MNHNY, CDR2 SVGAGI (reference sequence). The CDR3 is made up of 15 amino acids. Trimming stripped 2 bases from V and 8 bases from J, with 16 bases between. The data stem from a study of T cell responses to AZD1222 COVID-19 vaccine. Overall study: Combined were second doses at about 4 or about 12 weeks.

Measured with immunoSEQ multiplex PCR; TCRdb has only the in-frame clones, and not every one. The sample contains 95,000 or so clones, approximately 91% of which appear only once. The sequence was obtained from an adult in good health. Specimen: peripheral blood, collected on day 0 of AZD1222 vaccination. J is TRBJ1-3 and V is TRBV6-6; perhaps TRBD1 as D (5 bases). CDR3 DNA sequence: TGTGCCAGCAGTTACGAAAGGACCACGGGGGACACCATATATTTT. This codes for CASSYERTTGDTIYF.